Reported below is one T cell receptor (beta chain). The CDR3 contains 15 residues. Germline V gene sequence: CDR1 SQVTM, CDR2 ANQGSEA. V gave up 7 bases and J gave up 7 bases; unmatched junction bases: 12. In the original processing: Nucleated cell counts were estimated from reference gene primer amplification. Sequencing was performed with immunoSEQ multiplex PCR; in TCRdb, only in-frame clones are kept and a portion is missing. V and J calls and clone size are given by that table; D and trimming were obtained from the DNA. The data show about 230,000 clones, with around nine tenths seen just once and 2.5% to 3% held by the top ten. The sample is drawn from a study of blood T cell repertoires in COVID-19. Across the study: Spain, Italy and the United States supplied samples that represented acute and convalescent COVID-19. T cells, B-cell-depleted T cells, or PBMCs supplied cDNA or gDNA.

The TCR was taken from a woman aged 60-70 years with acute or convalescent COVID-19. The sample was peripheral blood. The chain employs TRBV29-1 and TRBJ2-1; 11 bases agree with TRBD2. The CDR3 DNA reads TGCAGCGCCCTTCGGGGGACTAGCGGAGCTAATGAGCAGTTCTTC. Translated: CSALRGTSGANEQFF.